The 14 T cell receptor beta chains below all came from one sample that was sequenced in a study of CXCR3-negative and CXCR3-positive naive CD8 T cells. In preparing the TRB cDNA libraries, 5' RACE with UMI labels was used. From its re-call of the 5' RACE reads, TCRdb lists each CDR3 protein once, without DNA. The sample data list about 62,000 distinct CDR3 sequences. The sequenced sample consisted of naive CXCR3- CD8+ T cells from blood. Subset described: CD45RO-CCR7+CD27+CD95- naive CD8+ T cells lacking CXCR3 (TNR3-). The receptors here all came from a human donor in good health. Some clones in this sample may be carry-over from other donors' samples.

The J gene is TRBJ1-2, the V gene TRBV15; the TCRdb call, TRBD1, lacks DNA for checking. Germline values: CDR1 LNHNV, CDR2 YYDKDF (reference sequence). There are 15 residues in the CDR3. The CDR3 loop is CATRKRGQGFYGYTF. Together with reference TRBV15 and TRBJ1-2, the CDR3 gives the full variable domain: DAMVIQNPRYQVTQFGKPVTLSCSQTLNHNVMYWYQQKSSQAPKLLFHYYDKDFNNEADTPDNFQSRRPNTSFCFLDIRSPGLGDTAMYLCATRKRGQGFYGYTFGSGTRLTVV.

The gene calls are TRBV28 and TRBJ2-3; the TCRdb D gene call, TRBD2, has no DNA to confirm it. CDR1 and CDR2 from the germline V gene are MDHEN and SYDVKM. The length of the CDR3 is 16 residues. The CDR3 region is CASSSVTSGATDTQYF.

CDR3 amino acids: CASSIGTGGRETQYF. The rearrangement uses TRBV19 and TRBJ2-5; TCRdb's D call, TRBD1, is unchecked because there is no DNA. Germline V lookup: CDR1 LNHDA, CDR2 SQIVND (reference sequence). The length of the CDR3 is 15 residues.

This chain links TRBV20-1 with TRBJ1-1; absent DNA, TCRdb's TRBD1 call cannot be checked. The germline V gene has CDR1 DFQATT and CDR2 SNEGSKA (reference sequence). The CDR3 sequence is 14 residues long. CDR3 sequence: CSARDATGFTEAFF.

The chain joins TRBV7-2 to TRBJ1-2; the TRBD1 assignment by TCRdb is unverifiable without DNA. CDR3 length: 17 residues. Germline V lookup: CDR1 SGHTA, CDR2 FQGNSA. The CDR3 loop is CASSLIPPGVSVYGYTF.

This chain links TRBV20-1 with TRBJ1-2. CDR1 is DFQATT, CDR2 SNEGSKA, per germline (reference sequence). The CDR3 is made up of 12 amino acids. The CDR3 loop reads CSATIANYGYTF.

The genes are TRBV20-1 and TRBJ2-1; TCRdb indicates TRBD1, and absent DNA this call remains unverified. Germline V CDR1 and CDR2: DFQATT, SNEGSKA (reference sequence). CDR3 size: 15 residues. This CDR3 is CSARGDRESYNEQFF.

The J gene is TRBJ2-4, the V gene TRBV6-5. The CDR3 consists of 15 residues. The germline V gene has CDR1 MNHEY and CDR2 SVGAGI. This CDR3 is CASSSRLERKNIQYF.

V is TRBV29-1 and J is TRBJ1-4. Germline CDR1 and CDR2: SQVTM and ANQGSEA. The CDR3 extends over 15 amino acids. CDR3 sequence: CSVEPGVWANEKLFF.

J is TRBJ1-4 and V is TRBV23-1; the TRBD1 assignment by TCRdb is unverifiable without DNA. TRBV23-1 is classed as an ORF, of uncertain function. The CDR3 runs 16 residues. The CDR3: CASSQSPGGYNEKLFF.

The chain uses TRBV6-2 or TRBV6-3 and TRBJ2-3; the TRBD1 assignment by TCRdb is unverifiable without DNA. This CDR3 spans 14 amino acids. Germline V gene data show CDR1 as MNHEY and CDR2 as SVGEGT. This chain's CDR3 is CASSLTGEADTQYF.

The J gene is TRBJ2-5, the V gene TRBV18; TCRdb's D gene call, TRBD2, goes unchecked for lack of DNA. Germline V lookup: CDR1 KGHSH, CDR2 LQKENI. CDR3 length: 15 amino acids. CDR3 protein: CASSPVSLAKETQYF.

This chain links TRBV5-1 with TRBJ2-7; checking the TCRdb D call of TRBD1 is not possible without DNA. The length of the CDR3 is 14 residues. Germline CDR1 is SGHRS and CDR2 is YFSETQ. CDR3 residues: CASSLAIGGNEQYF.

The chain carries TRBV2 and TRBJ2-7; the TCRdb call, TRBD1, lacks DNA for checking. The CDR3 totals 12 residues. Germline V gene data show CDR1 as SNHLY and CDR2 as FYNNEI. The CDR3 protein is CASSPGYYEQYF.